A selection of T cell receptor beta chains follows, all from one sample in a study of vaccination and CD4 T cells after COVID-19. TCRdb analysed the PCR reads with MiXCR anew, one entry per CDR3 protein. The sample lists several thousand distinct CDR3 sequences; around three fifths were seen once. These TCRs are of unknown antigen specificity. The sequenced material came from CD4+ T cells from blood, cultured in vitro. These receptors all stem from a human donor who had recovered from COVID-19. Both conserved end residues are part of each CDR3. A D gene is named only where the DNA matches it firmly. Size is stated for part of the rows, as once, few or many counts, or as a class when the clone is expanded.

D gene	clone size	CDR3 length	J gene	V gene	CDR3 protein	CDR3 DNA
.	.	15	TRBJ2-6	TRBV7-9	CASSLVGAGANVLTF	TGTGCCAGCAGCTTAGTAGGGGCCGGGGCCAACGTCCTGACTTTC
.	.	13	TRBJ1-1	TRBV7-9	CASSFDLNTEAFF	TGTGCCAGCAGCTTTGACCTGAACACTGAAGCTTTCTTT
TRBD2	.	15	TRBJ2-7	TRBV7-8	CASSVRLAGNYEQYF	TGTGCCAGCAGCGTTAGACTAGCGGGGAACTACGAGCAGTACTTC
TRBD2	.	16	TRBJ2-1	TRBV10-1	CATSGELAGTNNEQFF	TGCGCCACCTCGGGAGAACTAGCGGGAACAAACAATGAGCAGTTCTTC
TRBD2	.	17	TRBJ2-1	TRBV24-1	CATSEHRTSGRGNEQFF	TGTGCCACCAGTGAACACCGGACTAGCGGGAGGGGCAATGAGCAGTTCTTC
TRBD1	.	12	TRBJ1-1	TRBV12-3/TRBV12-4	CASRRGLGEAFF	TGTGCCAGCAGAAGGGGGCTGGGTGAAGCTTTCTTT
.	few	14	TRBJ2-7	TRBV5-1	CASSLEGGGLEQYF	TGCGCCAGCAGCTTGGAAGGAGGAGGTCTCGAGCAGTACTTC
TRBD1	once	15	TRBJ2-7	TRBV6-1	CASRRIPGQGYEQYF	TGTGCCAGCAGACGAATACCGGGACAGGGGTACGAGCAGTACTTC
.	few	14	TRBJ2-1	TRBV7-9	CASSPGSSYNEQFF	TGTGCCAGCAGTCCGGGGAGCTCCTACAATGAGCAGTTCTTC
.	.	13	TRBJ1-1	TRBV7-3	CASSRDTNTEAFF	TGTGCCAGCAGCCGGGACACCAACACTGAAGCTTTCTTT
.	.	13	TRBJ1-5	TRBV10-3	CAISEGHNQPQHF	TGCGCCATCAGTGAGGGACATAATCAGCCCCAGCATTTT
.	.	15	TRBJ1-2	TRBV20-1	CSARVAGAPLYGYTF	TGCAGTGCTAGAGTGGCAGGGGCCCCACTCTATGGCTACACCTTC
.	once	14	TRBJ2-7	TRBV6-1	CASVRQGSPYEQYF	TGTGCCAGCGTTCGTCAAGGGAGTCCCTACGAGCAGTACTTC
.	.	15	TRBJ1-1	TRBV7-2	CASSPQFGRYTEAFF	TGTGCCAGCAGCCCACAGTTCGGCAGATACACTGAAGCTTTCTTT
.	medium-sized	16	TRBJ1-2	TRBV10-3	CAISESNDGDRDGYTF	TGTGCCATCAGTGAGTCGAATGACGGGGATCGTGATGGCTACACCTTC
.	few	13	TRBJ1-5	TRBV5-4	CASALGVGQPQHF	TGTGCCAGCGCACTAGGGGTAGGGCAGCCCCAGCATTTT
.	.	16	TRBJ2-3	TRBV7-3	CASSLGHQLGLDTQYF	TGTGCCAGCAGCTTAGGTCATCAACTAGGCTTGGATACGCAGTATTTT
.	.	13	TRBJ2-2	TRBV20-1	CSATKTNTGELFF	TGCAGTGCTACCAAAACGAACACCGGGGAGCTGTTTTTT
.	.	23	TRBJ1-1	TRBV21-1	CASTNQTSMYLCASSLTYTEAFF	.
TRBD2	.	19	TRBJ2-3	TRBV7-9	CASSSPVGRTSGGTDTQYF	TGTGCCAGCAGCTCCCCCGTCGGGAGGACTAGCGGGGGTACAGATACGCAGTATTTT
.	.	15	TRBJ1-1	TRBV20-1	CSARDQTRARSEAFF	TGCAGTGCTAGAGATCAAACACGGGCGCGTAGCGAAGCTTTCTTT
.	.	13	TRBJ2-5	TRBV6-1	CASSRRGYETQYF	TGTGCCAGCAGCCGCCGGGGCTATGAGACCCAGTACTTC
.	.	15	TRBJ1-2	TRBV20-1	CSARKWSNGDYGYTF	TGCAGTGCTAGAAAATGGTCTAACGGGGACTATGGCTACACCTTC
.	.	11	TRBJ2-7	TRBV20-1	CSASGNYEQYF	TGCAGTGCTAGCGGGAACTACGAGCAGTACTTC
.	.	15	TRBJ1-1	TRBV5-1	CASSRLGRQNTEAFF	TGCGCCAGCAGCAGATTGGGACGGCAGAACACTGAAGCTTTCTTT